This record looks at one T cell receptor beta chain sequence and its context. Its antigen remains unidentified. Germline CDR1 SGHTA, CDR2 FQGNSA. This CDR3 is built from 15 residues. V shed 2 bases and J 2 bases; nucleotides not matched to a gene: 4. The sample is drawn from a study of Ad26.COV2.S vaccination and SARS-CoV-2 variants. Study-level results: Reported post-vaccination CD8+ and CD4+ T cell responses to spike showed substantial breadth.

Repertoires were generated with immunoSEQ multiplex PCR, while TCRdb's copy carries only in-frame clones and drops some. The table shows hundreds of thousands of clones, with around nine tenths occurring only once. The treatment was: around 19 received Ad26.COV2.S at low or high dose, single or two shots; about 5 received placebo; per-sample allocation not given. Day 63 following the first vaccine or placebo injection was when the samples were taken. This rearrangement joins TRBV7-2 to TRBJ2-5; 8 nucleotides match TRBD2. The sample here was peripheral blood, taken in a trial of Ad26.COV2.S vaccine versus placebo. The receptor comes from a person between 18 and 65 years old who received the Ad26.COV2.S COVID-19 vaccine or a placebo. The CDR3 here is CASSLNGGAQETQYF. CDR3 nucleotide sequence: TGTGCCAGCAGCTTAAACGGGGGGGCGCAAGAGACCCAGTACTTC.